This record covers a single T cell receptor (beta chain). This entry comes from a study of blood T cell repertoires in COVID-19. Study-level information: COVID-19 samples, acute and convalescent, were from the United States, Italy and Spain. The analysed material was cDNA or gDNA that came from T cells, B-cell-depleted T cells, or PBMCs.

The CDR3 sequence is 17 residues long. V was trimmed by 5 bases and J by 0 bases, leaving 18 bases between them. The germline gives CDR1 SGHRS, CDR2 YFSETQ. Per the study methods: Counts of nucleated cells, estimated from reference gene primer amplification, were obtained. The repertoire was sequenced with immunoSEQ multiplex PCR; TCRdb's copy has only in-frame clones and lacks some. The V and J calls and clone size were taken over from that table, and D and trimming were inferred from the DNA. This table has 90,000 to 130,000 clones, 82% appearing once. The sequence was collected from an older man with acute or convalescent COVID-19. Sequencing input: peripheral blood. The J gene is TRBJ2-1, the V gene TRBV5-1; D is possibly TRBD2 (6 bases). DNA of the CDR3: TGCGCCAGCAGTCCCGGAAGCGGGTGGAGCTCCTACAATGAGCAGTTCTTC. Translation gives CASSPGSGWSSYNEQFF.